These T cell receptor beta chains were read from a single sample in a study of a mutant IDH1 vaccine in newly diagnosed glioma. Their recognized antigens are unknown. The method was immunoSEQ multiplex PCR; TCRdb's version includes in-frame clones alone and lacks a portion of them. The profile shows 35,000 to 45,000 clones, 90% to 95% of them singletons. The sample in question was PBMCs, obtained from a glioma patient whose treatment included an IDH1 peptide vaccine. All receptors derive from a man aged 50-59 years with glioma. Each CDR3 is given with its conserved first and last residue. Fields, in order: CDR3 protein, CDR3 DNA, D gene, V gene, clone size, J gene, CDR3 length. The D gene is left open where the match is weak. Only some rows state a clone size, as once, few, many or a class for expanded clones.

CASSRTGPYGYTF | TGTGCCAGCAGTCGGACAGGACCTTATGGCTACACCTTC | TRBD1 | TRBV6-5 | - | TRBJ1-2 | 13
CASSEGYLRNTEAFF | TGTGCCAGCAGTGAGGGGTACCTGCGGAACACTGAAGCTTTCTTT | - | TRBV2 | - | TRBJ1-1 | 15
CASSLPAGVSYNEQFF | TGTGCCAGCAGCTTACCAGCGGGGGTCTCCTACAATGAGCAGTTCTTC | TRBD2 | TRBV7-9 | - | TRBJ2-1 | 16
CASRRVATNEKLFF | TGTGCCAGCAGGAGGGTTGCGACTAATGAAAAACTGTTTTTT | - | TRBV2 | - | TRBJ1-4 | 14
CASSEGPGSGQYF | TGTGCCAGCAGTGAAGGGCCTGGCTCTGGGCAGTATTTT | - | TRBV25-1 | - | TRBJ2-3 | 13
CASSLVSGASNEQYF | TGTGCCAGCAGCTTAGTATCAGGGGCTAGCAACGAGCAGTACTTC | - | TRBV7-2 | - | TRBJ2-7 | 15
CASSFSGRNDEQYF | TGTGCCAGCAGCTTTTCAGGACGGAACGACGAGCAGTACTTC | - | TRBV7-3 | - | TRBJ2-7 | 14
CASSQGQVWGETQYF | TGCGCCAGCAGCCAAGGACAGGTTTGGGGAGAGACCCAGTACTTC | - | TRBV4-1 | - | TRBJ2-5 | 15
CASSEAQGTQHF | TGTGCCAGCAGTGAAGCCCAGGGTACCCAGCATTTT | - | TRBV6-1 | once | TRBJ1-5 | 12
CASSVRHQETQYF | TGTGCCAGCAGTGTCAGGCACCAAGAGACCCAGTACTTC | - | TRBV6-1 | - | TRBJ2-5 | 13
CASSIQENYEQYF | TGTGCCAGTAGTATACAGGAAAACTACGAGCAGTACTTC | - | TRBV19 | once | TRBJ2-7 | 13
CASSQGAKSQETQYF | TGTGCCAGCTCACAGGGAGCTAAATCTCAAGAGACCCAGTACTTC | - | TRBV9 | - | TRBJ2-5 | 15
CASSSLAGGLYQETQYF | TGTGCCAGTAGTAGTCTAGCGGGGGGCCTGTACCAAGAGACCCAGTACTTC | TRBD2 | TRBV19 | - | TRBJ2-5 | 17
CASSIRDGNTGELFF | TGTGCCAGCTCAATCCGGGACGGAAACACCGGGGAGCTGTTTTTT | - | TRBV18 | - | TRBJ2-2 | 15
CAWSGPLEGGYTF | TGTGCCTGGAGTGGACCCCTAGAAGGGGGCTACACCTTC | - | TRBV30 | - | TRBJ1-2 | 13
CASSYLGQGLGYGYTF | TGTGCCAGCAGTTACCTGGGACAGGGGCTTGGCTATGGCTACACCTTC | TRBD1 | TRBV6-5 | - | TRBJ1-2 | 16
CASSLKRDTGNTEAFF | TGCGCCAGCAGCTTGAAACGGGACACAGGGAACACTGAAGCTTTCTTT | - | TRBV4-1 | - | TRBJ1-1 | 16
CASSVARYSYNSPLHF | TGTGCCAGCAGCGTAGCTAGGTACTCCTATAATTCACCCCTCCACTTT | - | TRBV9 | - | TRBJ1-6 | 16
CASSSYGTGAPNTEAFF | TGCGCCAGCAGTAGTTACGGGACAGGGGCCCCGAACACTGAAGCTTTCTTT | TRBD1 | TRBV10-2 | - | TRBJ1-1 | 17
CASRGGGNTGELFF | TGTGCCAGCAGGGGGGGAGGAAACACCGGGGAGCTGTTTTTT | - | TRBV25-1 | - | TRBJ2-2 | 14
CASSLTPLGQDRWNF | TGTGCCAGCAGCTTAACCCCTCTAGGACAGGACCGGTGGAACTTC | TRBD1 | TRBV7-3 | - | TRBJ2-7 | 15
CASSIRQGRKNTEAFF | TGTGCCAGTAGTATAAGACAGGGGAGGAAAAACACTGAAGCTTTCTTT | TRBD1 | TRBV19 | - | TRBJ1-1 | 16
CASSDSGDNQPQHF | TGTGCCAGCAGTGATTCGGGGGACAATCAGCCCCAGCATTTT | - | TRBV2 | - | TRBJ1-5 | 14
CASSLDDPGVNTEAFF | TGCGCCAGCAGCTTGGATGACCCGGGGGTGAACACTGAAGCTTTCTTT | - | TRBV5-1 | - | TRBJ1-1 | 16
CASCLQAASGRADNEQFF | TGTGCCAGCTGCTTACAGGCGGCTAGCGGGAGGGCCGACAATGAGCAGTTCTTC | TRBD2 | TRBV7-8 | - | TRBJ2-1 | 18
CASSTLTGYEQYF | TGTGCCAGCAGCACCCTCACAGGCTACGAGCAGTACTTC | - | TRBV2 | - | TRBJ2-7 | 13
CASSPGTGRRYTEAFF | TGTGCCAGCAGTCCCGGGACAGGGAGGAGGTACACTGAAGCTTTCTTT | TRBD1 | TRBV6-6 | - | TRBJ1-1 | 16
CATKPGQSNTEAFF | TGTGCCACCAAACCGGGACAATCTAACACTGAAGCTTTCTTT | - | TRBV6-5 | - | TRBJ1-1 | 14
CASSLERGGETQYF | TGTGCCAGCAGTTTGGAGCGGGGGGGTGAGACCCAGTACTTC | TRBD2 | TRBV27 | - | TRBJ2-5 | 14
CASSLDSGFYGYTF | TGTGCCAGCAGCTTGGATTCAGGCTTCTATGGCTACACCTTC | - | TRBV5-4 | - | TRBJ1-2 | 14
CASSPKGGQETQYF | TGTGCCAGCAGCCCGAAGGGGGGGCAAGAGACCCAGTACTTC | - | TRBV2 | - | TRBJ2-5 | 14